A selection of T cell receptor beta chains follows, all from one sample in a study of blood T cells in healthy people across ages. TCRdb re-analysed the 5' RACE reads in MiXCR, keeping a single row per CDR3 protein. Of some 700,000 distinct CDR3 sequences detected, 40% to 45% appear once; the ten largest clones hold about 20%. Sequenced input: blood. The receptors were sampled from a woman between 55 and 75 years old in good health. Both conserved end residues are trimmed from each CDR3. Some rows have no size entry. The others give once, few or many, or a class for an expanded clone.

>TRBV29-1|.|TRBJ2-1
SGEGGDRGF
>TRBV9|.|TRBJ2-3
ASSGGGGQAPDTQY
>TRBV7-2|.|TRBJ2-2
ASSPTGRVNTGELF
>TRBV5-1|.|TRBJ2-1
ASRPTSGVNNEQF
>TRBV12-3/TRBV12-4|many|TRBJ2-5
ASSTWEGAQY
>TRBV14|few|TRBJ1-4
ASSQDNQGAGKLF
>TRBV5-1|.|TRBJ2-1
ASSLDSGATYNEQF
>TRBV12-3/TRBV12-4|few|TRBJ1-1
ASSFSGLGREAF
>TRBV20-1|.|TRBJ2-5
SARDSRGRAWRETQY
>TRBV29-1|many|TRBJ2-7
SVEGNSGTGDYEQY
>TRBV5-1|.|TRBJ1-2
ASSLTQGADGYT
>TRBV11-3|.|TRBJ2-3
ASSHGRAGGDTQY
>TRBV20-1|.|TRBJ2-3
SARGAGGPPDTQY
>TRBV7-2|many|TRBJ2-3
ASSWGGPSTDTQY
>TRBV9|few|TRBJ2-3
ASSPGLAGGGTDTQY
>TRBV6-5|many|TRBJ2-7
ASSYSIGGGRNEQY
>TRBV7-2|.|TRBJ1-3
ASSLDEGTGNTIY
>TRBV20-1|.|TRBJ1-2
SATSYGYT
>TRBV7-2|.|TRBJ2-7
ASSPDRGRGYEQY
>TRBV28|few|TRBJ1-2
ASSLVTSYGYT
>TRBV12-3/TRBV12-4|few|TRBJ1-2
ASRLGPGGYGYT
>TRBV20-1|.|TRBJ2-5
CASPAGAGVQETQY
>TRBV27|.|TRBJ2-1
ASRESFGEQF
>TRBV11-2|.|TRBJ2-5
ASSLGRVVVETQY
>TRBV3-1|few|TRBJ1-2
ASSQDFLTASYGYT
>TRBV10-3|few|.
AISRDREQY
>TRBV7-2|many|TRBJ2-1
ASSLADLGHNEQF
>TRBV9|.|TRBJ1-6
ASSLGRKSPLH
>TRBV4-3|.|TRBJ2-1
ASSQDTANNEQF
>TRBV20-1|once|TRBJ2-5
SAWGVSNQETQY
>TRBV28|.|TRBJ2-7
AWGVTDSYEQY
>TRBV28|.|TRBJ2-1
ASSPRENEQF
>TRBV4-2|.|TRBJ2-7
ASSQDRLAVSYEQY
>TRBV20-1|many|TRBJ2-1
SARVGQGTHNEQF
>TRBV11-2|.|TRBJ1-2
ASSLDPRPRGYGYT
>TRBV18|many|TRBJ2-1
ASSPEQYNEQF
>TRBV13|.|TRBJ1-4
ASSNTGLGDLF
>TRBV7-2|.|.
ASSPGQGKETQF
>TRBV12-5|.|TRBJ2-7
ASGLTIGTGVYQY
>TRBV20-1|many|TRBJ1-5
SASARGNQPQH
>TRBV11-2|.|TRBJ1-1
ASSGDRNTEAF
>TRBV3-1|.|.
ASSGDYSAEQY
>TRBV6-2/TRBV6-3|.|TRBJ1-2
ASSYLSEAGVDYGYT
>TRBV13|.|.
ASSLYATNEQY
>TRBV4-3|.|TRBJ2-7
ASSTNRGFSYEQY
>TRBV10-3|few|TRBJ2-3
AISEGGMGTDTQY
>TRBV27|few|TRBJ1-1
ASSQRDQGAF
>TRBV12-3/TRBV12-4|.|TRBJ2-7
ASSPARGSGYEQY
>TRBV9|.|.
ASSVAGNVQGQTQY
>TRBV20-1|medium-sized|TRBJ2-7
SARDQGGRGYEQY
>TRBV6-1|.|TRBJ1-4
ASSELGGTNENLF
>TRBV27|.|TRBJ2-5
ASSLGLAEVSDQY
>TRBV12-3/TRBV12-4|.|TRBJ1-6
ASTMTGARSPLH
>TRBV9|.|TRBJ2-1
ASSGPGVWEQF
>TRBV7-9|few|TRBJ2-1
ASSFSDRGHEQF
>TRBV7-9|.|TRBJ2-1
ASSYGTAIYNEQF
>TRBV5-5|many|TRBJ1-2
ASSLNTYGYT
>TRBV7-2|.|TRBJ2-4
ASSLGERNIQY
>TRBV7-9|.|TRBJ2-6
ASSPPGANVLT